Following are 22 T cell receptor beta chains from one sample sequenced in a study of molecular identifiers for immune sequencing clone quantification. TCRdb redid the calling of the PCR reads with MiXCR, one entry per CDR3 protein. The sample holds 600,000 to 650,000 distinct CDR3 sequences; about 20% are singletons and the top ten take 0.85% to 0.9%. Specimen: naive CD8+ T cells from blood, with Jurkat cell RNA spiked in. Regarding subset: FACS-sorted CD8+CD4-CCR7+CD45RA+ naive T cells. All receptors come from a human donor in good health. Some libraries in this study had Jurkat cell RNA spiked in.

At least ten counts were recorded for this clonotype. This chain links TRBV6-5 with TRBJ2-5; 9 bases match TRBD1. The CDR3 totals 14 residues. Germline V CDR1 and CDR2: MNHEY, SVGAGI. V was clipped by 2 bases and J by 6 bases; unmatched bases: 4. The CDR3 DNA follows: TGTGCCAGCAGTTACACAGGGGGCGCACAGACCCAGTACTTC. Protein: CASSYTGGAQTQYF.

This clonotype has just a few counts. The chain uses TRBV12-3 or TRBV12-4 and TRBJ1-1; 7 nucleotides match TRBD1. The V gene end was trimmed by 3 bases and the J gene end by 0 bases; junction bases not matched to a gene: 7. This CDR3 has 16 residues. CDR3 bases: TGTGCCAGCAGTTTCCTCCGGGACAGCATGAACACTGAAGCTTTCTTT. Its protein is CASSFLRDSMNTEAFF.

The chain employs TRBV12-3 or TRBV12-4 and TRBJ1-3, with TRBD1 as a possible D gene (5 bases). V lost 1 base and J 9 bases, leaving 7 bases between the germline ends. This CDR3 spans 12 amino acids. CDR3 sequence: CASSLGDGTIYF. The CDR3 DNA is TGTGCCAGCAGTTTAGGGGACGGCACCATATATTTT.

Many counts were recorded for this clonotype. The CDR3 region has the DNA TGCGCCAGCAGCCAAGAGGCTAGCGGTATGGGGAAGCAGTTCTTC. Translated, it gives CASSQEASGMGKQFF. The chain couples TRBV4-1 to TRBJ2-1; 7 bases fit TRBD2. Germline lookup yields CDR1 MGHRA and CDR2 YSYEKL. The CDR3 extends over 15 amino acids. V was pared by 0 bases and J by 11 bases, with 10 bases of the junction left unmatched.

The chain uses TRBV19 and TRBJ2-1; TRBD1 agrees at 7 bases. The trim removed 5 bases at V and 3 bases at J, leaving 4 bases unmatched. The CDR3 runs 14 residues. Germline V gene lookup returns CDR1 LNHDA and CDR2 SQIVND (reference sequence). The DNA for the CDR3 is TGTGCCAGTAGTTACAGGGGAGACTACAATGAGCAGTTCTTC. As protein: CASSYRGDYNEQFF. Combining the CDR3 with reference TRBV19 and TRBJ2-1 gives the whole variable domain DGGITQSPKYLFRKEGQNVTLSCEQNLNHDAMYWYRQDPGQGLRLIYYSQIVNDFQKGDIAEGYSVSREKKESFPLTVTSAQKNPTAFYLCASSYRGDYNEQFFGPGTRLTVL.

As for this clonotype: Given a much more abundant clone one base away, this may be a read error. V and J are TRBV6-2 or TRBV6-3 and TRBJ2-4; D is unresolved. CDR1 is MNHEY and CDR2 is SVGEGT in the germline V gene. There are 13 residues in the CDR3. CDR3 amino acids: CTSSYAAKNIQYF. The CDR3, as DNA: TGTACCAGCAGTTATGCAGCCAAAAACATTCAGTACTTC.

Ten or more counts support this clonotype. The genes are TRBV6-2 or TRBV6-3 and TRBJ2-7; D perhaps matches TRBD2 (6 bases). The V gene lost 5 bases and the J gene lost 1 base, with 15 bases spanning the gap. CDR1 MNHEY and CDR2 SVGEGT come from the germline V gene. This CDR3 region has 15 residues. CDR3 in DNA: TGTGCCAGCAGTCTAGAGCGGGTGATGTCCTACGAGCAGTACTTC. Its protein is CASSLERVMSYEQYF.

A few counts support this clonotype. The CDR3 does not close with the conserved phenylalanine or tryptophan, likely indicating a read error. This chain connects TRBV6-6 to TRBJ2-7, with TRBD2 as a possible D gene (6 bases). The CDR3 consists of 13 residues. The V and J ends lost 6 bases and 6 bases respectively, with 15 bases between them. CDR1 MNHNY and CDR2 SVGAGI come from the germline V gene (reference sequence). For the CDR3, the DNA is TGTGCCAGCAGGGGGGACTTCGGGGGCGAGCAGTACCTC. It yields the protein CASRGDFGGEQYL.

The table lists this clonotype with many counts. The rearrangement links TRBV27 to TRBJ2-1; 11 positions match TRBD2. CDR1 and CDR2 from the germline V gene are MNHEY and SMNVEV (reference sequence). Trimming removed 2 bases from V and 7 bases from J; junction bases left unmatched: 10. The CDR3 has 17 residues. CDR3 bases: TGTGCCAGCAGTTTACTTATTAGCGGGAGGGGGCGGAATGAGCAGTTCTTC. This translates into CASSLLISGRGRNEQFF.

With respect to this clonotype: A read error may be the cause here, since a much bigger clone is one base away. This likely comes from a read error, as the CDR3 has no conserved phenylalanine or tryptophan at its end. J is TRBJ2-3 and V is TRBV4-1; tentatively, D is TRBD2 (5 bases). The V gene's germline CDR1 is MGHRA and CDR2 YSYEKL. This CDR3 contains 15 residues. The germline V and J ends were trimmed by 0 bases and 4 bases, with 11 bases remaining between them. The CDR3 region is CASSQEKREPDTQYL. CDR3 DNA: TGCGCCAGCAGCCAAGAAAAGAGGGAGCCAGATACGCAGTATTTG.

This clonotype was counted many times. The CDR3 loop is CASSLSQGVEKLFF. As DNA, the CDR3 is TGTGCCAGCAGTTTATCTCAGGGAGTTGAAAAACTGTTTTTT. The chain recombines TRBV27 with TRBJ1-4; maybe TRBD1 (5 bases). This CDR3 has 14 residues. Trimming cost V 0 bases and J 7 bases, with 9 bases left between them. Germline CDR1 reads MNHEY; CDR2 reads SMNVEV (reference sequence).

On this clonotype itself: This may stem from a read error, because a much larger clone lies one nucleotide away. The V call is TRBV28, the J call TRBJ2-7; 11 nucleotides match TRBD1. Germline V gene lookup returns CDR1 MDHEN and CDR2 SYDVKM. The CDR3 is 14 residues long. The CDR3 DNA follows: TGTGCCAACAGTACGGGACAGGGGGACTACGAGCAGTACTTC. This codes for CANSTGQGDYEQYF.

This clonotype was counted between two and nine times. This rearrangement joins TRBV19 to TRBJ2-5; 12 nucleotides match TRBD1. Trimming took 3 bases from V and 4 from J; bases not matched to a gene: 3. The CDR3 has 15 residues. Germline loops: CDR1 LNHDA, CDR2 SQIVND (reference sequence). The CDR3 is CASSMGQGAGETQYF. The CDR3 coding sequence is TGTGCCAGTAGTATGGGACAGGGGGCGGGAGAGACCCAGTACTTC. Variable domain in full (rest from reference TRBV19 and TRBJ2-5): DGGITQSPKYLFRKEGQNVTLSCEQNLNHDAMYWYRQDPGQGLRLIYYSQIVNDFQKGDIAEGYSVSREKKESFPLTVTSAQKNPTAFYLCASSMGQGAGETQYFGPGTRLLVL.

Regarding this clonotype: Given a much more abundant clone one base away, this may be a read error. The rearrangement links TRBV6-5 to TRBJ1-1, with D perhaps matching TRBD1 (6 bases). The CDR3 is 13 residues long. The germline V gene has CDR1 MNHEY and CDR2 SVGAGI. The CDR3: CASSYLRGTEALF. Written as DNA, the CDR3 is TGTGCCAGCAGTTACCTAAGGGGGACTGAAGCTCTCTTT.

A note on this clonotype: A much larger clone lies one base from this, so it may be a read error. This chain's CDR3 is CASSELVRDRGNQPRHF. In DNA form, the CDR3 reads TGTGCCAGCAGTGAATTGGTTAGGGACAGGGGTAATCAGCCCCGGCATTTT. This chain joins TRBV2 and TRBJ1-5, with 10 bases fitting TRBD1. The CDR3 is made up of 17 amino acids. Germline-derived CDR1 and CDR2 are SNHLY and FYNNEI.

V and J are TRBV24-1 and TRBJ2-1; D could derive from TRBD1 or TRBD2 (5 bases each). Germline-derived CDR1 and CDR2 are KGHDR and SFDVKD. The CDR3 length is 16 residues. V gave up 2 bases and J gave up 8 bases, with 18 bases separating them. The CDR3 bases are TGTGCCACCAGTGATTATCGAGGGGTTCTTAACGATGAGCAGTTCTTC. Translating it yields CATSDYRGVLNDEQFF.

The rearrangement joins TRBV14 to TRBJ2-1; possibly TRBD2 for D (5 bases). The CDR3 has 13 residues. CDR1 and CDR2 (germline): SGHDN, FVKESK. The V and J ends lost 4 bases and 6 bases respectively, with 10 bases between them. The CDR3 coding sequence is TGTGCCAGCAGCCCTAAGGACTTCAATGAGCAGTTCTTC. Translation: CASSPKDFNEQFF.

About this clonotype: Since a much larger clone is just one base distant, this may be a read error. The CDR3 does not close with the conserved phenylalanine or tryptophan, likely indicating a read error. This rearrangement joins TRBV28 to TRBJ2-2; 10 bases are shared with TRBD2. Trimming removed 4 bases from V and 3 bases from J; junction bases left unmatched: 5. Germline CDR1 is MDHEN and CDR2 is SYDVKM. The CDR3 loop spans 16 amino acids. DNA of the CDR3: TGTGCCAGCAGTTCTGGGACTAGCGTTTACACCGGGGAGCTGTTTTCT. Protein sequence: CASSSGTSVYTGELFS.

This clonotype was counted at least ten times. V gene TRBV6-2 or TRBV6-3 combines with J gene TRBJ2-5, with 8 positions matching TRBD2. The germline gives CDR1 MNHEY, CDR2 SVGEGT. V shed 2 bases and J 4 bases; nucleotides not matched to a gene: 6. This CDR3 spans 15 amino acids. The CDR3 reads CASSYMSGRGETQYF. In DNA form, the CDR3 reads TGTGCCAGCAGTTACATGAGCGGGAGAGGAGAGACCCAGTACTTC.

This clonotype was found many times. This chain joins TRBV29-1 and TRBJ2-3, with 9 bases fitting TRBD1. From germline, CDR1 is SQVTM and CDR2 ANQGSEA. Trimming cost V 4 bases and J 2 bases; bases outside gene matches: 4. There are 14 residues in the CDR3. The CDR3 loop is CSVAGTGSTDTQYF. The CDR3, as DNA: TGCAGCGTTGCCGGGACAGGGTCCACAGATACGCAGTATTTT.

This clonotype was detected ten times or more. This chain links TRBV7-9 with TRBJ2-4; the match to TRBD1 covers 8 bases. The CDR3 extends over 16 amino acids. The germline V gene encodes CDR1 SEHNR and CDR2 FQNEAQ (reference sequence). V gave up 5 bases and J gave up 3 bases; unmatched junction bases: 9. CDR3 DNA sequence: TGTGCCAGCAGCCCCCAGGGGGCGAACGGCAAAAACATTCAGTACTTC. Translation: CASSPQGANGKNIQYF. Based on the CDR3 plus reference TRBV7-9 and TRBJ2-4, the full variable domain is DTGVSQNPRHKITKRGQNVTFRCDPISEHNRLYWYRQTLGQGPEFLTYFQNEAQLEKSRLLSDRFSAERPKGSFSTLEIQRTEQGDSAMYLCASSPQGANGKNIQYFGAGTRLSVL.

This sequence joins TRBV28 and TRBJ2-2; no firm D call. V lost 3 bases, J lost 2 bases, and 19 bases lay in between. The CDR3 has 18 residues. Germline V CDR1 and CDR2: MDHEN, SYDVKM. CDR3 loop: CASSLGFGSPQNTGELFF. The CDR3 DNA reads as TGTGCCAGCAGTTTGGGTTTCGGCAGCCCCCAAAACACCGGGGAGCTGTTTTTT.